The TCR beta chain described here comes from a study of cytotoxic CD8 clonotypes in ibrutinib-treated CLL. CDR3 size: 14 residues. Looked up from germline, CDR1 is WSHSY and CDR2 is SAAADI. Trimming removed 4 bases at V and 10 bases at J, with 17 bases between. Generated by immunoSEQ multiplex PCR, the TCRdb table keeps only in-frame clones and is missing some. The sample lists over 130,000 clones, 70% to 90% occurring once. The source is a human donor with chronic lymphocytic leukemia. The material sequenced was PBMCs, taken after 36 months of ibrutinib treatment. The rearrangement links TRBV10-2 to TRBJ1-5; no reliable D call. The CDR3 region has the DNA TGCGCCAGCAGTGGGGATACGCGGATTGATCCCCAGCATTTT. Encoded protein: CASSGDTRIDPQHF.